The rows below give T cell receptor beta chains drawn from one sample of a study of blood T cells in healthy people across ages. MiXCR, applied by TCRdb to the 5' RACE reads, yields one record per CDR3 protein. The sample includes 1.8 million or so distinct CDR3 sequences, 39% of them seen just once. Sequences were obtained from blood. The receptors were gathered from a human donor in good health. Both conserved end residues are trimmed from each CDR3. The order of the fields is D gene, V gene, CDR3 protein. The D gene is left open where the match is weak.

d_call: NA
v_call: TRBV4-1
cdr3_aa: ASSQVLESIGDTEAF

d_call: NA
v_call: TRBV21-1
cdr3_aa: ASSNKEWGIPSQETQY

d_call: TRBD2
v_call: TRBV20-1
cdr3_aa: SARERISGNYEQY

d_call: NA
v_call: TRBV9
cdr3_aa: ASSVGPSSYNSPLH

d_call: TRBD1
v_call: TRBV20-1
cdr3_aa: SAYFGQGITEQY

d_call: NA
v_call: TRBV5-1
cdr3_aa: ASSLDQLGYT

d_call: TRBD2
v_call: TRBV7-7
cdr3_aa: ASSLGALAGGWETQY

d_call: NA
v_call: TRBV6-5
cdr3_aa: ASSYSGRAGREKLF

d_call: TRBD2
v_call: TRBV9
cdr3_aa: ASSVGTSGGGEQY

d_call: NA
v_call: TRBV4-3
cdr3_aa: ASSQGQYMNTEAF

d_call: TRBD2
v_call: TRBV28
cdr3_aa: ASMTSGGEDEQF

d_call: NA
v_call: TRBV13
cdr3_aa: ASSLGGRGVNTEAF

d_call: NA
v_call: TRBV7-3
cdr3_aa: ASSPGIEETQH

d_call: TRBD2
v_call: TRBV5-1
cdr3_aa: ASSLGTSGAYSYEQY

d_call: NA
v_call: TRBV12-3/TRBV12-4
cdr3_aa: ASRKVEETQY

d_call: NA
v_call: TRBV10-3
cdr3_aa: ATTELASGANVLT

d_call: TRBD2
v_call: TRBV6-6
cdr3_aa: ASSYSPGLAQETQY

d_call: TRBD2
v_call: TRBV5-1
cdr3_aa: ASSLALAGGWY

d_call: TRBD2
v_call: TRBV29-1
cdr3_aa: NVGRVNTGELF

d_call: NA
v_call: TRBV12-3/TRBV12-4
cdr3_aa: ASSFVGGGTYNEQF

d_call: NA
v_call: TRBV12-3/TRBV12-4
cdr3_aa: ASSPQTNSPLH

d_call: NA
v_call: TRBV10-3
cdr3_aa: AITSPAKDEQF

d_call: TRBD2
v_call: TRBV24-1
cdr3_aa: ATSDLTSGGGQPEQF

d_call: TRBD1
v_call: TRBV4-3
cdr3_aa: ASSSLPDRILDSPLH

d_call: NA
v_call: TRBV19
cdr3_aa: ASSIDRWEEYYGYT

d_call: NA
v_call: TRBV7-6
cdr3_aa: ASSLAVTPEGTQY

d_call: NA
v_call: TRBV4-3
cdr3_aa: ASSQWGGDYEQY

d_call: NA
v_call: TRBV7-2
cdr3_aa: ASSLATALGDTQY

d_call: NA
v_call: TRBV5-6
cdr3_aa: ASSLRRGHSNYGYT

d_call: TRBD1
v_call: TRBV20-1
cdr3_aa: SVTRGLADTDTQY

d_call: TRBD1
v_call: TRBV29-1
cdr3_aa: SGRDRPGSYNEQF

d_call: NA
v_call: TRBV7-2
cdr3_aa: ASSPQQGGWEKLF

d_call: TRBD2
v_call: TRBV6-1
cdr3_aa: ASRTSGVTSYEQY

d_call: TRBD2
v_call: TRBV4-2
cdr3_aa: ASSQAASGDYNEQF

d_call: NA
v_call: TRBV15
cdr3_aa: ATSRADGLEDEQY

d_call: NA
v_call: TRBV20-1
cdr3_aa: SAAHLNSNQPQH

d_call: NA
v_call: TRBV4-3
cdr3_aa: ASSHPGRATEAF

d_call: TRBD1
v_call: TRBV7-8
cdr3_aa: ASSTDRVAYEQY

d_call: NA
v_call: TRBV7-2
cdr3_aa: ASSLVSGQYNEQF

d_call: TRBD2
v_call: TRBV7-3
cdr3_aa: ASSYLRGGRETQY

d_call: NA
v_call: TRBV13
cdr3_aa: ASSLRLSEGRTDTQY